These 7 T cell receptor beta chains originate from one sample sequenced in a study of cytomegalovirus exposure and HLA in healthy donors (dated by TCRdb to about 2017). To prepare the library, the immunoSEQ multiplex PCR assay was applied. A mixture of 60 forward primers for TCR Vbeta segments and 13 reverse primers for TCR Jbeta segments was used in the multiplex PCR. Held by TCRdb, this immuneACCESS table contains in-frame sequences only and omits some clones. Under half of the omission traces to an unresolved V gene where checked; the cause of the rest is unknown. The sample contains about 140,000 clones, 65% to 80% of them found a single time. About 10% of the sample lies in the top ten. The specimen sequenced was PBMCs. The receptor set was obtained from a woman in her 50s in good health and CMV-seropositive.

The J gene is TRBJ1-2, the V gene TRBV7-9; 8 positions match TRBD1. V lost 5 bases, J lost 4 bases, and 9 bases stayed unmatched. The CDR3 is 15 residues long. Germline CDR1 and CDR2: SEHNR and FQNEAQ (reference sequence). The CDR3 bases are TGTGCCAGCAGCCCACGGACAGGGAGTATCTATGGCTACACCTTC. Translated, it gives CASSPRTGSIYGYTF.

This clone was seen a single time. The chain carries TRBV6-4 and TRBJ2-3; 8 nucleotides line up with TRBD1. This CDR3 has 15 amino acids. V was clipped by 2 bases and J by 1 base; unmatched bases: 2. Per germline, CDR1 MRHNA and CDR2 SNTAGT. In DNA form, the CDR3 reads TGTGCCAGCAGTGACGAGACAGGGGGCACAGATACGCAGTATTTT. Encoded protein: CASSDETGGTDTQYF.

The rearrangement links TRBV11-2 to TRBJ2-5, with 12 positions matching TRBD2. Germline V CDR1 and CDR2: SGHAT, FQNNGV. The CDR3 totals 17 residues. With V trimmed by 5 bases and J by 2 bases, 9 bases remained unmatched. The CDR3: CASSRGRTSGVQETQYF. The CDR3 DNA reads TGTGCCAGCAGCCGAGGGAGGACTAGCGGGGTACAAGAGACCCAGTACTTC.

J is TRBJ1-1 and V is TRBV2, with D perhaps TRBD1 (6 bases). This CDR3 is built from 13 residues. Trimming left V 7 bases short and J 2 bases short, with 11 bases between. Germline loops: CDR1 SNHLY, CDR2 FYNNEI. The CDR3, as DNA: TGTGCCAGCAAACGGGACACCAACACTGAAGCTTTCTTT. It encodes CASKRDTNTEAFF.

On this clone itself: One end of the junction does not line up with germline, which may come from a read error. This rearrangement joins TRBV5-6 to TRBJ2-7, with D maybe TRBD2 (5 bases). This CDR3 has 14 amino acids. Germline lookup yields CDR1 SGHDT and CDR2 YYEEEE. The CDR3 reads CASSLSLARGERYF. The CDR3 nucleotides are TGTGCCAGCAGCTTGTCACTCGCCCGGGGAGAGCGGTACTTC. The full variable domain, rest sourced from reference TRBV5-6 and TRBJ2-7, is DAGVTQSPTHLIKTRGQQVTLRCSPKSGHDTVSWYQQALGQGPQFIFQYYEEEERQRGNFPDRFSGHQFPNYSSELNVNALLLGDSALYLCASSLSLARGERYFGPGTRLTVT.

The chain links TRBV30 to TRBJ2-3; tentative D call: TRBD2 (7 bases). The ends were cut back, 3 bases at V and 4 bases at J, with 14 bases in the middle. Germline V gene sequence: CDR1 GTSNPN, CDR2 SVGIG (reference sequence). The CDR3 spans 14 residues. The CDR3 sequence: CAWSWGGAADTQYF. In DNA, the CDR3 is TGTGCCTGGAGCTGGGGGGGGGCCGCAGATACGCAGTATTTT.

J is TRBJ2-2 and V is TRBV4-3; D is unresolved. The V end lost 1 base, the J end lost 5 bases, and 14 bases lay between the germline ends. CDR1 and CDR2 from the germline V gene are LGHNA and YSLEER. The CDR3 covers 16 residues. The CDR3 DNA follows: TGCGCCAGCAGCCAAGTCCCGGGTGTTGGTACCGGGGAGCTGTTTTTT. This gives the protein CASSQVPGVGTGELFF.